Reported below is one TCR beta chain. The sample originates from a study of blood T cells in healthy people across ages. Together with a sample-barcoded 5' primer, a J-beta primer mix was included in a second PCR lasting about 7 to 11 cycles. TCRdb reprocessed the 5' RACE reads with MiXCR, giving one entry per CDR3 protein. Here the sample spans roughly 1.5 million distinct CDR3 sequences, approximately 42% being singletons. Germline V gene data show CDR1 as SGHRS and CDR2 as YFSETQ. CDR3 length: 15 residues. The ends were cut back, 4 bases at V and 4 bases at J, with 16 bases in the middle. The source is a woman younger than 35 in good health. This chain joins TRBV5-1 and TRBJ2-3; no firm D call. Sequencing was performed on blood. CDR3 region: CASSPRADGADTQYF. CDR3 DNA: TGCGCCAGCAGCCCTAGGGCGGATGGGGCAGATACGCAGTATTTT. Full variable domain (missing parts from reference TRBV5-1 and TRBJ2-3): KAGVTQTPRYLIKTRGQQVTLSCSPISGHRSVSWYQQTPGQGLQFLFEYFSETQRNKGNFPGRFSGRQFSNSRSEMNVSTLELGDSALYLCASSPRADGADTQYFGPGTRLTVL.